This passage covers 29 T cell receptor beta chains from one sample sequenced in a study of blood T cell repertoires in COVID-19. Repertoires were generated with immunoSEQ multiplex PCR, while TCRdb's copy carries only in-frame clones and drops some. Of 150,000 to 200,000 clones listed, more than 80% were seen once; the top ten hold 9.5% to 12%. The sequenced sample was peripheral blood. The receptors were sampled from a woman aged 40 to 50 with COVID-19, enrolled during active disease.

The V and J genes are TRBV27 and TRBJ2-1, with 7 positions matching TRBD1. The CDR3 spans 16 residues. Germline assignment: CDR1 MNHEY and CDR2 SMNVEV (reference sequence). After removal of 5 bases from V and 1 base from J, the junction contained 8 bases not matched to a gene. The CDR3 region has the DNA TGTGCCAGCAGTCCACAGGGGCGTCGATCCTACAATGAGCAGTTCTTC. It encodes CASSPQGRRSYNEQFF.

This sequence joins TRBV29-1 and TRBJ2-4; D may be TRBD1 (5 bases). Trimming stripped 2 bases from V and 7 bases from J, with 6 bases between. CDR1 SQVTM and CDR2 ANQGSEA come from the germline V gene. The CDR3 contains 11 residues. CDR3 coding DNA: TGCAGCGTTGAAAGGGGCAACATTCAGTACTTC. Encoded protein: CSVERGNIQYF. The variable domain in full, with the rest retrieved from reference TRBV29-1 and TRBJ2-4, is SAVISQKPSRDICQRGTSLTIQCQVDSQVTMMFWYRQQPGQSLTLIATANQGSEATYESGFVIDKFPISRPNLTFSTLTVSNMSPEDSSIYLCSVERGNIQYFGAGTRLSVL.

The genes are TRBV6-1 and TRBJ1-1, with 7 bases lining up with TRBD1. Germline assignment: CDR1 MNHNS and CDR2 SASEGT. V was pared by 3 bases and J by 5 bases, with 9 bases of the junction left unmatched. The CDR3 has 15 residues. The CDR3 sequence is CASSEETGVGTEAFF. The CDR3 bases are TGTGCCAGCAGTGAGGAAACAGGGGTCGGAACTGAAGCTTTCTTT.

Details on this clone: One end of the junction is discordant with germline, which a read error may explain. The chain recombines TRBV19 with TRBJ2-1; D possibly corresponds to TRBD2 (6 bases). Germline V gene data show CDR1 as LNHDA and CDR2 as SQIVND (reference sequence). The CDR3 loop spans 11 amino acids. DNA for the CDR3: TGCGTGGTGGGGACTTACAATGAGCAGTTCTTC. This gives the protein CVVGTYNEQFF.

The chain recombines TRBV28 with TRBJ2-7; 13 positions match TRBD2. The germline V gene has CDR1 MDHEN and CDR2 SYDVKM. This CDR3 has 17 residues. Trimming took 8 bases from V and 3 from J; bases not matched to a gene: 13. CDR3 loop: CASLGMDRTSGSYEQYF. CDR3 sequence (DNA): TGTGCCAGCTTGGGCATGGATCGGACTAGCGGGAGCTACGAGCAGTACTTC.

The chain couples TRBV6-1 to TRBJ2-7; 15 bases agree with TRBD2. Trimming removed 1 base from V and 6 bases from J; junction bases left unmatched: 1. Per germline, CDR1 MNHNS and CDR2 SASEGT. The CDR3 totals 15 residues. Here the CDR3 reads CASSEGTSGGAEQYV. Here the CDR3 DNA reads TGTGCCAGCAGTGAAGGGACTAGCGGGGGGGCCGAGCAGTACGTC.

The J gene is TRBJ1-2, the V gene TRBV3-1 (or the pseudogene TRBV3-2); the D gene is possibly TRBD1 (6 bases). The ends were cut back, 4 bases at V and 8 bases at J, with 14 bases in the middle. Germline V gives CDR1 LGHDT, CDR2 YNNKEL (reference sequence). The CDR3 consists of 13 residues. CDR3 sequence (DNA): TGTGCCAGCAGCCCCCAGGGGCCGCGGGGCTACACCTTC. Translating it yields CASSPQGPRGYTF.

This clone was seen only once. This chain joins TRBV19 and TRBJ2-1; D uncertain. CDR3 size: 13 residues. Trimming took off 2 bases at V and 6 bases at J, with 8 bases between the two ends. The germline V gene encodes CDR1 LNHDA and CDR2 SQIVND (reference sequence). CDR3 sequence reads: CASSIFLLNEQFF. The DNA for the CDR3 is TGTGCCAGTAGTATATTCCTACTCAATGAGCAGTTCTTC.

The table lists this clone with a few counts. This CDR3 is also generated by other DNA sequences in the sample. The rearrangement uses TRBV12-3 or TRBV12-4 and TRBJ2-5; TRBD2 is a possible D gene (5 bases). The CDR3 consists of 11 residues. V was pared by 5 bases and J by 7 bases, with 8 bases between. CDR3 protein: CASSPRGTQYF. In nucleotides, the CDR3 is TGTGCCAGCAGTCCCCGGGGGACCCAGTACTTC.

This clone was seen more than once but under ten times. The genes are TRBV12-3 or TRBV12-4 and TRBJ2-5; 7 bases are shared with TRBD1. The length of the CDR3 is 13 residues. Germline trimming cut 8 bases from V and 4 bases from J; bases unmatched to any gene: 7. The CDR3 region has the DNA TGTGCCAGCCAAATGAGGACAGGAGAGACCCAGTACTTC. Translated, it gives CASQMRTGETQYF.

CDR3 sequence: CASSPTQQGTYEQYV. As DNA, the CDR3 is TGTGCCAGCAGCCCCACTCAACAGGGAACCTACGAGCAGTACGTC. The chain has TRBV7-8 and TRBJ2-7; tentatively, D is TRBD1 (6 bases). From germline, CDR1 is SGHVS and CDR2 FQNEAQ. Trimming took off 5 bases at V and 2 bases at J, with 16 bases between the two ends. The CDR3 runs to 15 residues.

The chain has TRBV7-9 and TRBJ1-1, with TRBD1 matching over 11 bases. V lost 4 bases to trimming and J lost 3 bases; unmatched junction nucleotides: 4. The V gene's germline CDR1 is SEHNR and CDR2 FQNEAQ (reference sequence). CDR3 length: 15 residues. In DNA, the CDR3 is TGTGCCAGCAGCTCCTGGGGACAGGGGGACACTGAAGCTTTCTTT. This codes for CASSSWGQGDTEAFF. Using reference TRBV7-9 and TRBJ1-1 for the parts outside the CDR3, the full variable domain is DTGVSQNPRHKITKRGQNVTFRCDPISEHNRLYWYRQTLGQGPEFLTYFQNEAQLEKSRLLSDRFSAERPKGSFSTLEIQRTEQGDSAMYLCASSSWGQGDTEAFFGQGTRLTVV.

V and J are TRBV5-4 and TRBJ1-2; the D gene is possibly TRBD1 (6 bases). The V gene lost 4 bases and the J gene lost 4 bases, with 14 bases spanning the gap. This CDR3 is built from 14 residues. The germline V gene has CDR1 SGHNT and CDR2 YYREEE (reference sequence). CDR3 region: CASSSLDRTYGYTF. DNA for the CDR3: TGTGCCAGCAGCAGTCTCGACAGGACCTATGGCTACACCTTC.

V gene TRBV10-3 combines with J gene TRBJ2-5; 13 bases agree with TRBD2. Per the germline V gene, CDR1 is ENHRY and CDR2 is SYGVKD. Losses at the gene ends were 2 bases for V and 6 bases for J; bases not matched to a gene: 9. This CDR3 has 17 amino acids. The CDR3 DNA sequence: TGTGCCATCAGTGAGCCTCAAAGACTAGCGGGGGGACAGACCCAGTACTTC. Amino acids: CAISEPQRLAGGQTQYF.

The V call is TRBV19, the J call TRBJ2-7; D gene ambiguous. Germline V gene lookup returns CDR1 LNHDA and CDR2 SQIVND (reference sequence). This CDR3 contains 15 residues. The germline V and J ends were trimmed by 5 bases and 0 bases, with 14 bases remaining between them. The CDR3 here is CASSDHRSLSYEQYF. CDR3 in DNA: TGTGCCAGTAGTGACCACAGATCCCTCTCCTACGAGCAGTACTTC.

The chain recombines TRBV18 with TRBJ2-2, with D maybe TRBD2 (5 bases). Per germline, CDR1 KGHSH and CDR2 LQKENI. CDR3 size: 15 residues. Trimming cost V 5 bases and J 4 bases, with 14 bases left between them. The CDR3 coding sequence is TGTGCCAGCTCAACGGTCCTGGCGGGCACCGGGGAGCTGTTTTTT. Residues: CASSTVLAGTGELFF.

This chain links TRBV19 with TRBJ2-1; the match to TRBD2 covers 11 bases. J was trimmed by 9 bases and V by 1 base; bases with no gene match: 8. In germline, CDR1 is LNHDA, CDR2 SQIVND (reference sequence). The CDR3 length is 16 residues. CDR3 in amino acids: CASSIVTGTSGREQFF. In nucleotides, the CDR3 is TGTGCCAGTAGTATAGTTACCGGGACTAGCGGACGTGAGCAGTTCTTC.

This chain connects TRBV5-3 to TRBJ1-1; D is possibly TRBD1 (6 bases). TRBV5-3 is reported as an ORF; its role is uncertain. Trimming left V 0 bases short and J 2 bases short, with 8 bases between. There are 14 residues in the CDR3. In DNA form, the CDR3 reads TGTGCCAGAAGCTTGGTGGACAGAAACACTGAAGCTTTCTTT. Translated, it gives CARSLVDRNTEAFF.

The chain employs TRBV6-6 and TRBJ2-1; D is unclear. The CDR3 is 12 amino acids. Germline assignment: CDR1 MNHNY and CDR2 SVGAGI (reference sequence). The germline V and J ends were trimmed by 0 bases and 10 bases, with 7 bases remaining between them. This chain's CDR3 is CASSYSAVEQFF. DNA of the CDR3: TGTGCCAGCAGTTACTCGGCAGTAGAGCAGTTCTTC.

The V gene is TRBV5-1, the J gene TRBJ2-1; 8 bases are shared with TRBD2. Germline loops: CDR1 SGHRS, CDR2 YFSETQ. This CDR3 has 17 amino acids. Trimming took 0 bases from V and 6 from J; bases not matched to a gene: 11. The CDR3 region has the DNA TGCGCCAGCAGCTTGGGACCTAGCGGGCGAGGGACCAATGAGCAGTTCTTC. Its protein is CASSLGPSGRGTNEQFF. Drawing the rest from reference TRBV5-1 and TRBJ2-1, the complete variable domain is KAGVTQTPRYLIKTRGQQVTLSCSPISGHRSVSWYQQTPGQGLQFLFEYFSETQRNKGNFPGRFSGRQFSNSRSEMNVSTLELGDSALYLCASSLGPSGRGTNEQFFGPGTRLTVL.

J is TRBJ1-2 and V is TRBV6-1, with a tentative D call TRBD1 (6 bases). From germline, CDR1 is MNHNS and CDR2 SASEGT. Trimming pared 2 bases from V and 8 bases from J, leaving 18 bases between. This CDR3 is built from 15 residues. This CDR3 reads CASSELAGTTGGYTF. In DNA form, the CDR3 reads TGTGCCAGCAGTGAACTTGCCGGAACCACAGGGGGCTACACCTTC.

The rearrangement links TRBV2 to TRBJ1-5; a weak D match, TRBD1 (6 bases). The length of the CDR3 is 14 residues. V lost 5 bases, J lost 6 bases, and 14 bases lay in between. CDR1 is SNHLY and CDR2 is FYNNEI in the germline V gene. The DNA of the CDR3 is TGTGCCAGCAGTTCCGCGGGAGGGGGTCAGCCCCAGCATTTT. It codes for CASSSAGGGQPQHF.

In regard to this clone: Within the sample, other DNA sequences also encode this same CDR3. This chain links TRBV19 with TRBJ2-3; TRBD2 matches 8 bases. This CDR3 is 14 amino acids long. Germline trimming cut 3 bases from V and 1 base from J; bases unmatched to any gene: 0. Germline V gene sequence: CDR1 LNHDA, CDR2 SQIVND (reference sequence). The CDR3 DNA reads TGTGCCAGTAGTATCGGGGGGGGCACAGATACGCAGTATTTT. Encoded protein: CASSIGGGTDTQYF.

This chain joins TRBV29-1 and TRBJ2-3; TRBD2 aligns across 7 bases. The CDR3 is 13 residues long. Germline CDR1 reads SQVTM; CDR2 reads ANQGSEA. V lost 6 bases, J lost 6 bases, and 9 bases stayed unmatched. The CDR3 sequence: CSVRDYMKDTQYF. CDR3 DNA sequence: TGCAGCGTGAGGGACTACATGAAGGATACGCAGTATTTT.

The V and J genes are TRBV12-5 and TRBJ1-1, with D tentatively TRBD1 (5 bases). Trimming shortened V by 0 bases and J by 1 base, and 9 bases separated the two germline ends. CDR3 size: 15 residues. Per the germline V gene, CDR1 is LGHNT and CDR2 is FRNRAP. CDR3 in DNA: TGTGCTAGTGGTTTGGTGCAGGGATGGAACACTGAAGCTTTCTTT. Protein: CASGLVQGWNTEAFF.

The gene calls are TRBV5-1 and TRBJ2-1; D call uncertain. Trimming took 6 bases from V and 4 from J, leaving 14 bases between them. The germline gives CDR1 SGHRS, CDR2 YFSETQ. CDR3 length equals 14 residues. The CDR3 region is CASKAETSYNEQFF. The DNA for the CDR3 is TGCGCCAGCAAGGCGGAGACCTCTTACAATGAGCAGTTCTTC.

The CDR3 protein is CSVDREGQETQYF. The DNA for the CDR3 is TGCAGCGTGGACAGGGAGGGGCAAGAGACCCAGTACTTC. The genes are TRBV29-1 and TRBJ2-5; TRBD1 is a possible D gene (8 bases). Germline V gene sequence: CDR1 SQVTM, CDR2 ANQGSEA. Trimming cost V 6 bases and J 2 bases, with 13 bases left between them. The CDR3 extends over 13 amino acids.

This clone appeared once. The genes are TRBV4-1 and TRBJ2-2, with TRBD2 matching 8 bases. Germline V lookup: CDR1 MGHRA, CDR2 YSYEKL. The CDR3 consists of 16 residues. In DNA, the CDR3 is TGCCCCCGCAGCCAAGCCGGGGGGGCCGGGACCGGGGAGCTGTTTTTT. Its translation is CPRSQAGGAGTGELFF.

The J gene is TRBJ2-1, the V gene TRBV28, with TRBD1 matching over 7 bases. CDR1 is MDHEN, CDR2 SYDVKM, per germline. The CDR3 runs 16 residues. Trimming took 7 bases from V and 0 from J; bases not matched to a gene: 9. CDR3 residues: CASNPRTGSSYNEQFF. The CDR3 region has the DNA TGTGCCAGCAATCCACGGACAGGAAGCTCCTACAATGAGCAGTTCTTC.